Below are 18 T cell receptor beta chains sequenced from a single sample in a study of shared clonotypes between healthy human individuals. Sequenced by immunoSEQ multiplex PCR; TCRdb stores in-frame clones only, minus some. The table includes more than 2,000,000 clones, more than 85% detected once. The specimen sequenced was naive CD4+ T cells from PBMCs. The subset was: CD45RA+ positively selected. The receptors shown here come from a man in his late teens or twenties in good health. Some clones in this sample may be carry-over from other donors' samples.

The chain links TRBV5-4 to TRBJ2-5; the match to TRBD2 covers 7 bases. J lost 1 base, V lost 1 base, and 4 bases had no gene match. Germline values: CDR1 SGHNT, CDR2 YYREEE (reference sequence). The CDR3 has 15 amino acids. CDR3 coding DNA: TGTGCCAGCAGCTTGCCTAGCGGTCCCCAAGAGACCCAGTACTTC. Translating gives CASSLPSGPQETQYF.

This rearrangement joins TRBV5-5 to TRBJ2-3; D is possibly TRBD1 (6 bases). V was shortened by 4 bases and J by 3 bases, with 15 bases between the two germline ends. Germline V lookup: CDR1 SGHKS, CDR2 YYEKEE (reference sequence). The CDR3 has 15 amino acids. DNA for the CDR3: TGTGCCAGCAGCCCGGACAGTATTAGTACAGATACGCAGTATTTT. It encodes CASSPDSISTDTQYF. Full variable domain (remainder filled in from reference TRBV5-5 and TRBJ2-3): DAGVTQSPTHLIKTRGQQVTLRCSPISGHKSVSWYQQVLGQGPQFIFQYYEKEERGRGNFPDRFSARQFPNYSSELNVNALLLGDSALYLCASSPDSISTDTQYFGPGTRLTVL.

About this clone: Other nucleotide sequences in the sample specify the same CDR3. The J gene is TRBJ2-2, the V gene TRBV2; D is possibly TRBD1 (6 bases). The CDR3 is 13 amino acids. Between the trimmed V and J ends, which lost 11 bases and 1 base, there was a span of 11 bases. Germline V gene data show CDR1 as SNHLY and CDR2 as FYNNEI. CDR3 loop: CASGTQNTGELFF. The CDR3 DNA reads TGTGCCTCAGGGACACAGAACACCGGGGAGCTGTTTTTT. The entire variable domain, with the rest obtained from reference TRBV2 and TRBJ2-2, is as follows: EPEVTQTPSHQVTQMGQEVILRCVPISNHLYFYWYRQILGQKVEFLVSFYNNEISEKSEIFDDQFSVERPDGSNFTLKIRSTKLEDSAMYFCASGTQNTGELFFGEGSRLTVL.

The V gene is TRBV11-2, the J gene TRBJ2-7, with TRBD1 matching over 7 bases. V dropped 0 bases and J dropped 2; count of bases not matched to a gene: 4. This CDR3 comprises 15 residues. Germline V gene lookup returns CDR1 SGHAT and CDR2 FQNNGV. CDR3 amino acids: CASSLEAGGPYEQYF. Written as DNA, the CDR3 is TGTGCCAGCAGCTTAGAGGCAGGGGGACCCTACGAGCAGTACTTC.

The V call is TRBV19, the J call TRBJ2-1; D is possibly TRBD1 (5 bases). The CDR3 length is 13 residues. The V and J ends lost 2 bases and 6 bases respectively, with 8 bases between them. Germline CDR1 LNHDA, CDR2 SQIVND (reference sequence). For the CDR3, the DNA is TGTGCCAGTAGTATACAGGGCCTCAATGAGCAGTTCTTC. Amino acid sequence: CASSIQGLNEQFF.

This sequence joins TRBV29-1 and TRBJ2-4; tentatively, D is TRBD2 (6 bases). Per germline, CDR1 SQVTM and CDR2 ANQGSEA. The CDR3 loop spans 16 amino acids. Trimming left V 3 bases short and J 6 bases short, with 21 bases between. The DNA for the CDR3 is TGCAGCGTTGAGCGAACGGGGGTAACTGGGGGAAACATTCAGTACTTC. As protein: CSVERTGVTGGNIQYF.

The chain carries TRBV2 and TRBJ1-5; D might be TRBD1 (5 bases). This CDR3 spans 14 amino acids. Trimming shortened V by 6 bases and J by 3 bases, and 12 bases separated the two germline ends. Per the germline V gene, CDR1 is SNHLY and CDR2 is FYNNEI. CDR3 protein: CASRRTNNNQPQHF. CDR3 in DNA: TGTGCCAGCAGACGGACAAACAACAATCAGCCCCAGCATTTT.

Written as DNA, the CDR3 is TGTGCCAGCAGCTGGGTAGGGGTATCCGACGGCACAGATACGCAGTATTTT. Its protein is CASSWVGVSDGTDTQYF. V and J are TRBV7-6 and TRBJ2-3; D possibly corresponds to TRBD1 (5 bases). V lost 4 bases and J lost 1, with 18 bases in between. Germline CDR1 and CDR2: SGHVS and FNYEAQ. The CDR3 sequence is 17 residues long.

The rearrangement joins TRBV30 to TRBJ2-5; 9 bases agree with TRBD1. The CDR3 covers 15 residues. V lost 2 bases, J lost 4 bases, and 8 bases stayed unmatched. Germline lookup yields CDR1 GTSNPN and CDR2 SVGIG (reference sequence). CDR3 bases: TGTGCCTGGAGTCCCATGACAGGGGGGAGAGAGACCCAGTACTTC. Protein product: CAWSPMTGGRETQYF.

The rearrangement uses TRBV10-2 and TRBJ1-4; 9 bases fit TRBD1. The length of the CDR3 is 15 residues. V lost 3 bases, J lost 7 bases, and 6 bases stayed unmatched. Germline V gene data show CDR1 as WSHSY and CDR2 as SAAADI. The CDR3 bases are TGCGCCAGCAGTGATCTTAGGACAGGGGTTGAAAAACTGTTTTTT. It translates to CASSDLRTGVEKLFF.

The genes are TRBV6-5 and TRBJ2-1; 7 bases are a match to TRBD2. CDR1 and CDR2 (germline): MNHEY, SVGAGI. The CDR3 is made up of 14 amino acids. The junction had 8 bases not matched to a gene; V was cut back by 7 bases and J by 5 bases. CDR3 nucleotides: TGTGCCAGCAACTCGGCTAGCGGAAACAATGAGCAGTTCTTC. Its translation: CASNSASGNNEQFF.

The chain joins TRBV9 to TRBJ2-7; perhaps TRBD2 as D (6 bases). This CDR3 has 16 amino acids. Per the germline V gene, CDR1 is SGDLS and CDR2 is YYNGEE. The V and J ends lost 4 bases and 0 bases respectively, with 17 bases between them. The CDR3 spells CASSPGSSPLSYEQYF. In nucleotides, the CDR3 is TGTGCCAGCAGCCCCGGGAGTAGCCCCCTCTCCTACGAGCAGTACTTC.

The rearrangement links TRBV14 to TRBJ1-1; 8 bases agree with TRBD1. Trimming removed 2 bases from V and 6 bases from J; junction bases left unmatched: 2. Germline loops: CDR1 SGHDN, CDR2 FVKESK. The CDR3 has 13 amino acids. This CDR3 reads CASSQLQGAEAFF. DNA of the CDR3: TGTGCCAGCAGCCAACTACAGGGGGCTGAAGCTTTCTTT.

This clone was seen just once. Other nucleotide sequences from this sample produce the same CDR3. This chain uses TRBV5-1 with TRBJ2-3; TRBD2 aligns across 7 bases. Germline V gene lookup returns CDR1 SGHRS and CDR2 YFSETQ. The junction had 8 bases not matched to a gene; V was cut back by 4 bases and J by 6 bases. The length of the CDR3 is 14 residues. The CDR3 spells CASSLGGSADTQYF. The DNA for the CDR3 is TGCGCCAGCAGCCTGGGGGGGTCCGCGGATACGCAGTATTTT.

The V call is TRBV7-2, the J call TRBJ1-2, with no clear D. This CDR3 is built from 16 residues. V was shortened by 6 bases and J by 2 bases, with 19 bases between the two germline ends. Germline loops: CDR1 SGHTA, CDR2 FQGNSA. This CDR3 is CASSFNGVGSNYGYTF. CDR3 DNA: TGTGCCAGCAGTTTTAACGGGGTCGGCTCAAACTATGGCTACACCTTC.

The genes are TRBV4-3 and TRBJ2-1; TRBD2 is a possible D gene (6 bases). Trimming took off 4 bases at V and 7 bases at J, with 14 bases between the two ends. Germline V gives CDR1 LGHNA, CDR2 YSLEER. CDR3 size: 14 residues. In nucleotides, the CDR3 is TGCGCCAGCAGCCGAAGTGGAGGGGTAAATGAGCAGTTCTTC. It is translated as CASSRSGGVNEQFF.

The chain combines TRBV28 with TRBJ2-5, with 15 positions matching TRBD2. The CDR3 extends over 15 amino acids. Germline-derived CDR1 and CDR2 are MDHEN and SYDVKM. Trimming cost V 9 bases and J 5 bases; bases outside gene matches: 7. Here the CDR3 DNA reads TGTGCCAGTAAGGGACTAGCGGGAGGCAGGGAGACCCAGTACTTC. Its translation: CASKGLAGGRETQYF.

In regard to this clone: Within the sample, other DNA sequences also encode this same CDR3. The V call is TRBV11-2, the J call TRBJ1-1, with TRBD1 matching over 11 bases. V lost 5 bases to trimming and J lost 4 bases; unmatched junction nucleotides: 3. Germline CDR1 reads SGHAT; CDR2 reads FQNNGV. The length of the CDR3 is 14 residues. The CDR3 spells CASSTGTGGTEAFF. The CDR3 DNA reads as TGTGCCAGCAGCACCGGGACAGGGGGCACTGAAGCTTTCTTT.